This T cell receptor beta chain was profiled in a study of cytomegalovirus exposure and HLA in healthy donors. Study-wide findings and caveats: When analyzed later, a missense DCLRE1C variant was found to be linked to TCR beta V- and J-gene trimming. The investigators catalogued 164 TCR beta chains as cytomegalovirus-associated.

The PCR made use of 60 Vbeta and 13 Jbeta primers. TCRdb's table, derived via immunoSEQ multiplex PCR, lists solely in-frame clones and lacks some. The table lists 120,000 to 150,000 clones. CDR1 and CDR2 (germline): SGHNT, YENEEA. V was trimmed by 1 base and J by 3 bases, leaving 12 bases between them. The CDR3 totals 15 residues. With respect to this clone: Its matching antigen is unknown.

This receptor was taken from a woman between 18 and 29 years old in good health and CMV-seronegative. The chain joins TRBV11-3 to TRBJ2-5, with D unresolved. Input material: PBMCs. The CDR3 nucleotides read TGTGCCAGCAGCTTAGTATCATTAACAAAAGAGACCCAGTACTTC. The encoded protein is CASSLVSLTKETQYF.